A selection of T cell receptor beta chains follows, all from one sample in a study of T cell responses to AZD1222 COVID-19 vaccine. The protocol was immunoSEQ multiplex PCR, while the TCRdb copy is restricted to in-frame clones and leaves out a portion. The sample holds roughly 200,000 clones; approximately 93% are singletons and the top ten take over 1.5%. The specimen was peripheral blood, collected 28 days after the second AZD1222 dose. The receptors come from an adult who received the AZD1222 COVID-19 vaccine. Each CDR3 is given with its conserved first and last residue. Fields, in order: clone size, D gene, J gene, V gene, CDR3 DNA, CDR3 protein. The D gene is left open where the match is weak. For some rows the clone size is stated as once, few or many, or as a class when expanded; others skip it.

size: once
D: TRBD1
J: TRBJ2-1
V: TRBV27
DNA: TGTGCCAGCGGATCGGGACAGGACAATGAGCAGTTCTTC
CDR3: CASGSGQDNEQFF

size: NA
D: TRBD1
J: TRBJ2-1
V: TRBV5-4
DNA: TGTGCCAGCAGCTTGTCTTGGGGACAGGGGTTGGCGTACAATGAGCAGTTCTTC
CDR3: CASSLSWGQGLAYNEQFF

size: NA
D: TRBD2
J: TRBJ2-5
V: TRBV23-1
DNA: TGCGCCAGCAGGGGACTAGCGGGAGTAGGCCAAGAGACCCAGTACTTC
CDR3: CASRGLAGVGQETQYF

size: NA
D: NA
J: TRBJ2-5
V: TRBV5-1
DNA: TGCGCCAGCAGCCGACAGCCCAGTAACCAAGAGACCCAGTACTTC
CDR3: CASSRQPSNQETQYF

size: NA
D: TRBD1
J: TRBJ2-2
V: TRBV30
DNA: TGTGCCTGGAGTCGGACAGGTAGTGGCACCGGGGAGCTGTTTTTT
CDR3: CAWSRTGSGTGELFF

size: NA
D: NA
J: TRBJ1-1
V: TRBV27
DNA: TGTGCCAGCAGTCCACGTTTAGGGAGGGATGAAGCTTTCTTT
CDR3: CASSPRLGRDEAFF

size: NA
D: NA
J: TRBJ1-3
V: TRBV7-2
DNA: TGTGCCAGCAGTCAGGCCGGGCCCTTTATCTCTGGAAACACCATATATTTT
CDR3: CASSQAGPFISGNTIYF

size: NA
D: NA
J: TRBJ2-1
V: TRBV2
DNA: TGTGCCAGCAGGAAAGGTCCCGCCAATGAGCAGTTCTTC
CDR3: CASRKGPANEQFF

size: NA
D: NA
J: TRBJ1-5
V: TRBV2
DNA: TGTGCCAGCCAACGGACAGAAAATCAGCCCCAGCATTTT
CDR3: CASQRTENQPQHF

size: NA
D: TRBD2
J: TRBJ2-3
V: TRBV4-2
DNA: TGTGCCAGCAGCCTACTAGCGGAGATCACAGATACGCAGTATTTT
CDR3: CASSLLAEITDTQYF

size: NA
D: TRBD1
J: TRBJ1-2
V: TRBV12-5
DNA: TGTGCTAGTGGTTTGGCGCAGGGGGCGTTTAACTATGGCTACACCTTC
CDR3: CASGLAQGAFNYGYTF

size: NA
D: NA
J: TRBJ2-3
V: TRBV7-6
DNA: TGTGCCAGCAGCATCCTAGGGGCAGGCACAGATACGCAGTATTTT
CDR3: CASSILGAGTDTQYF

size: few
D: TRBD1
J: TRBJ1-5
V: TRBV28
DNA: TGTGCCAGCACCCCCCCCAGGGGGGCCCAGCATTTT
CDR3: CASTPPRGAQHF

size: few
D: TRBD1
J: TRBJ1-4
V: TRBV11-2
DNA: TGTGCCAGCAGCTTAGCACCCACAGGGGAAGTTGGTGGAAAACTGTTTTTT
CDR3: CASSLAPTGEVGGKLFF

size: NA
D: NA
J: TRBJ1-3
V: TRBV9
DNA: TGTGCCAGCAGCCCAGAACCTCACTCTGGAAACACCATATATTTT
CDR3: CASSPEPHSGNTIYF

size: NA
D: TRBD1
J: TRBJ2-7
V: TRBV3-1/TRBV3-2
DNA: TGTGCCAGCAGCCAAGATCCCCCCGGGACAGGGACCTGGGAGCAGTACTTC
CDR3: CASSQDPPGTGTWEQYF

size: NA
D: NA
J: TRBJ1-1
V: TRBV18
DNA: TGTGCCAGCTCACCCCTGGACAGTCCTATGAACACTGAAGCTTTCTTT
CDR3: CASSPLDSPMNTEAFF

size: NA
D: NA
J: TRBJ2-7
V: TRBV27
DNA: TGTGCCAGCTGGGACTCCTCCTACGAGCAGTACTTC
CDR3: CASWDSSYEQYF

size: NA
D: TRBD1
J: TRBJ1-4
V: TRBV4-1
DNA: TGCGCCAGCAGCTTTCCGGACAGGGAGGAGAAACTGTTTTTT
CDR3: CASSFPDREEKLFF

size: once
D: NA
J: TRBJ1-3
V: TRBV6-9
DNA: TGTGCCAGCAGTTCGGATACACTTTCCTATGGAAACACCATATATTTT
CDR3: CASSSDTLSYGNTIYF

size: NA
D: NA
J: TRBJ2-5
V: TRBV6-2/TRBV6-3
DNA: TGTGCCAGCAGTGACAACGGACCCTTAGTTTTGGAGACCCAGTACTTC
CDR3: CASSDNGPLVLETQYF

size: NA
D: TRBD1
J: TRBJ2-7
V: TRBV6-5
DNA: TGTGCCAGCACCGGGACAGGACCCTCCTACGAGCAGTACTTC
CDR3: CASTGTGPSYEQYF

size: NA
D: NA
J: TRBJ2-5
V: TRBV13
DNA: TGTGCCAGCAGCCCTGATGGGGGTCTTTACCAAGAGACCCAGTACTTC
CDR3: CASSPDGGLYQETQYF

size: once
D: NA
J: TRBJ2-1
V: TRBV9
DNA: TGTGCCAGTGGGTCCTACAATGAGCAGTTCTTC
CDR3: CASGSYNEQFF

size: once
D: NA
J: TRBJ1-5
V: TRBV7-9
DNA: TGTGCCAGCAGCTTATGGGGGAGCGGGGATCTAAGGCAGCCCCAGCATTTT
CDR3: CASSLWGSGDLRQPQHF

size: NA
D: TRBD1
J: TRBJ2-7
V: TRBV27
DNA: TGTGCCAGCAGTTTAAGGACAGGGATCTCCTACGAGCAGTACTTC
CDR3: CASSLRTGISYEQYF

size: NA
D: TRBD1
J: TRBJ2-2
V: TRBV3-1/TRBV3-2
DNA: TGTGCCAGCAGCCAAGAAGGGACAGGGGCAATTGGGGAGCTGTTTTTT
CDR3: CASSQEGTGAIGELFF

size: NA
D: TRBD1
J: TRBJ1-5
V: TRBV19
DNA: TGTGCCAGTAGTCGGGGACAGGGATATAATCAGCCCCAGCATTTT
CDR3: CASSRGQGYNQPQHF

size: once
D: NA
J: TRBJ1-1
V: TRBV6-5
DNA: TGTGCCAGCAATAAGGAGGGGCGGCACACTGAAGCTTTCTTT
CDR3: CASNKEGRHTEAFF

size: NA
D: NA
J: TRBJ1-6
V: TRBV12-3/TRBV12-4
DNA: TGTGCCAGCAGACAGGGTCATGGCTCACCCCTCCACTTT
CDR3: CASRQGHGSPLHF

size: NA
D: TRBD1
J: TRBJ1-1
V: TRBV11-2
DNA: TGTGCCAGCAGCCCAGGACAGGGAGAAACTGAAGCTTTCTTT
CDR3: CASSPGQGETEAFF

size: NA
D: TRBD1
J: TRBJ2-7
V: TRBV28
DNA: TGTGCCAGCAGTTCGACAGGGGGCCTCTCCTACGAGCAGTACTTC
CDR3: CASSSTGGLSYEQYF

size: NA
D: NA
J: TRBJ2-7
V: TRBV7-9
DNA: TGTGCCAGCAGCTTGGGCAGGGCCCACGAGCAGTACTTC
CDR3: CASSLGRAHEQYF

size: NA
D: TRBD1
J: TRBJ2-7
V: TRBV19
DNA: TGTGCCAGTAGGACGACAGGGGGCCCCTACGAGCAGTACTTC
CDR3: CASRTTGGPYEQYF

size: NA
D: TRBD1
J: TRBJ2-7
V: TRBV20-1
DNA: TGCAGTGCTAGTCGTAACGGGCGGACAGGGGGCTACGAGCAGTACTTC
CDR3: CSASRNGRTGGYEQYF

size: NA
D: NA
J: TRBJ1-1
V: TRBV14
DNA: TGTGCCAGCACCCCGGGCAGATCCAACACTGAAGCTTTCTTT
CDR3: CASTPGRSNTEAFF

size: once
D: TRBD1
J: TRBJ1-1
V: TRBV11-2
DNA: TGTGCCAGCAGGTTCGGCCGGAGACAGGGTACTGAAGCTTTCTTT
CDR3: CASRFGRRQGTEAFF

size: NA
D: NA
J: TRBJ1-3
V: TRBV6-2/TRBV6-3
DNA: TGTGCCAGCAGTTGGATAGGATACTCTGGAAACACCATATATTTT
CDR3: CASSWIGYSGNTIYF

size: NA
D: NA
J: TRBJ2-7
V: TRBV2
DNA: TGTGCCAGCAGTGAATCGAGGTCACAGTACTTC
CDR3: CASSESRSQYF

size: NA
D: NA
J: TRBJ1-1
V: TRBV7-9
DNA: TGTGCCAGCAGCCAGAACACTGAAGCTTTCTTT
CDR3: CASSQNTEAFF

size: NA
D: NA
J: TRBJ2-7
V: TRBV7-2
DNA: TGTGCCAGCAGCCCCCGGGATACGCGTAGCTCCTACGAGCAGTACTTC
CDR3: CASSPRDTRSSYEQYF

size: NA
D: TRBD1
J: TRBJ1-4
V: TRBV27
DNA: TGTGCCAGCAGTTTGACAGGGATGGGTGAAAAACTGTTTTTT
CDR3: CASSLTGMGEKLFF

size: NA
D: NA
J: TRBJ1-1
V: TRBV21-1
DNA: TGTGCCAGCACTTCCAGCCTCTGGGGGGGGACTGAAGCTTTCTTT
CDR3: CASTSSLWGGTEAFF

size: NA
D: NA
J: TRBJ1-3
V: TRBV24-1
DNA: TGTGCCACCAGTGATTTCCCAAACGAGAGCTCTGGAAACACCATATATTTT
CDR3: CATSDFPNESSGNTIYF

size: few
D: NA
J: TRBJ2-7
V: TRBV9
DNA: TGTGCCAGCAGCGTAGGCCAGGGGCGAGTCTACGAGCAGTACTTC
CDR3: CASSVGQGRVYEQYF

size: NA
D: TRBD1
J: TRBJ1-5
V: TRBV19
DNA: TGTGCCAGTTCCGGGGACAGGGGTAGCAATCAGCCCCAGCATTTT
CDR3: CASSGDRGSNQPQHF

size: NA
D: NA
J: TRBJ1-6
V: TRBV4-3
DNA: TGCGCCAGCAGGCTGACAGTGATTAATTCACCCCTCCACTTT
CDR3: CASRLTVINSPLHF

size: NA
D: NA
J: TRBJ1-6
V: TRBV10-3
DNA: TGTGCCATCGGCAAAGGGCTTGGATCACCCCTCCACTTT
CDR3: CAIGKGLGSPLHF

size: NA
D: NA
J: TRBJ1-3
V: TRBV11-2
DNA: TGTGCCAGCAGCCTAAGGGGGGGAAACACCATATATTTT
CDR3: CASSLRGGNTIYF

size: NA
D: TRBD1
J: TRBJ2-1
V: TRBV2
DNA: TGTGCCAGCAGTCGCGGACAGGAATACAATGAGCAGTTCTTC
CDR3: CASSRGQEYNEQFF

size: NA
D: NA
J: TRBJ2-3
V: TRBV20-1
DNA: TGCAGTGCTGCCCTCACAGATACGCAGTATTTT
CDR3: CSAALTDTQYF

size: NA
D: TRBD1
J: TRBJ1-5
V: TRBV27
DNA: TGTGCCAGCAGTCCTACCGCGACAGGGAATCAGCCCCAGCATTTT
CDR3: CASSPTATGNQPQHF

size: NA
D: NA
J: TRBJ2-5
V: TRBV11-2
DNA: TGTGCCAGCAGCTTAGGAGGGACCCAAGAGACCCAGTACTTC
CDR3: CASSLGGTQETQYF

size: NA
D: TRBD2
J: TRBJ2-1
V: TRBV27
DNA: TGTGCCAGCAGTTTATTCCCGAGAAGCGGGGGCGGCTATGAGCAGTTCTTC
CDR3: CASSLFPRSGGGYEQFF

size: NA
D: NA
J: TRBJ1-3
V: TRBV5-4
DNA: TGTGCCAGCAGCCCCCACCCACAGGGAGCAGGAAACACCATATATTTT
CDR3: CASSPHPQGAGNTIYF